This TCR beta chain was sequenced for a study of OX40 agonist ivuxolimab in advanced cancers. Study details: Mean age 60 years, range roughly 23 to 79; about 85% male.

This CDR3 has 15 amino acids. Trimming removed 3 bases at V and 1 base at J, with 12 bases between. Germline V lookup: CDR1 KGHSH, CDR2 LQKENI. Data came from immunoSEQ multiplex PCR; TCRdb stores just in-frame clones and leaves some out. The sample lists 85,000 to 100,000 clones; more than 85% were seen once. The source of this sequence is an adult with an advanced solid tumor such as melanoma, head and neck, liver or kidney cancer. The source was CD4+ or CD8+ T cells sorted from blood, collected in a trial of the OX40 agonist ivuxolimab. The chain carries TRBV18 and TRBJ1-2; no clear D. Here the CDR3 DNA reads TGTGCCAGCTCACCTGCGGCAATTGGTAACTATGGCTACACCTTC. It is translated as CASSPAAIGNYGYTF.